These 16 T cell receptor beta chains originate from one sample sequenced in a study of beta chain features in type 1 diabetes. The whole isolated RNA underwent reverse transcription, so sequencing captured expressed TCRB transcripts. TCRdb's table, derived via immunoSEQ multiplex PCR, lists solely in-frame clones and lacks some. The table shows hundreds of thousands of clones, with less than 20% occurring only once. Sequencing used naive CD4+ T cells from blood. These receptors all stem from a man younger than 30 in good health.

The genes are TRBV4-3 and TRBJ2-3; 10 bases fit TRBD1. Germline loops: CDR1 LGHNA, CDR2 YSLEER. The CDR3 is made up of 16 amino acids. Trimming cost V 3 bases and J 8 bases; bases outside gene matches: 11. This CDR3 reads CASSQGDRGQQVTQYF. The CDR3 nucleotides are TGCGCCAGCAGCCAGGGTGACAGGGGGCAGCAAGTTACGCAGTATTTT.

This clone was seen only a few times. The chain uses TRBV4-3 and TRBJ2-7; TRBD2 matches 13 bases. V was pared by 4 bases and J by 0 bases, with 3 bases of the junction left unmatched. Germline assignment: CDR1 LGHNA and CDR2 YSLEER. CDR3 length: 16 amino acids. As DNA, the CDR3 is TGCGCCAGCAGCCTCCGGACTAGCGGGAGCTCCTACGAGCAGTACTTC. This encodes CASSLRTSGSSYEQYF.

This clone has more than one count but fewer than ten. This chain connects TRBV5-1 to TRBJ2-1; no firm D call. V dropped 3 bases and J dropped 7 bases, with 17 bases sitting between them. The CDR3 has 15 amino acids. Germline assignment: CDR1 SGHRS and CDR2 YFSETQ. The CDR3 DNA reads TGCGCCAGCAGCTCCCTCACCCCAGAAGCGAATGAGCAGTTCTTC. Residues: CASSSLTPEANEQFF.

The table lists this clone with a few counts. The rearrangement uses TRBV11-2 and TRBJ1-1; D call uncertain. The CDR3 is 15 amino acids. V dropped 2 bases and J dropped 0 bases, with 10 bases sitting between them. Germline CDR1 and CDR2: SGHAT and FQNNGV. The CDR3, as DNA: TGTGCCAGCAGCTTACAGGCGTACTTGAACACTGAAGCTTTCTTT. Protein: CASSLQAYLNTEAFF.

In its sample, this clone was seen a few times. V is TRBV10-3 and J is TRBJ1-1; 7 bases fit TRBD1. The ends lost 5 bases at V and 8 bases at J; junction bases unmatched: 5. CDR3 length equals 12 residues. Germline CDR1 and CDR2: ENHRY and SYGVKD. The CDR3 sequence is CAISYRGTEAFF. The DNA of the CDR3 is TGTGCCATCAGTTACAGGGGAACCGAAGCTTTCTTT.

The chain recombines TRBV7-9 with TRBJ2-7; D uncertain. This CDR3 is built from 12 residues. Looked up from germline, CDR1 is SEHNR and CDR2 is FQNEAQ (reference sequence). The ends were cut back, 2 bases at V and 6 bases at J, with 8 bases in the middle. CDR3 nucleotides: TGTGCCAGCAGCTTACCCGGACCCGAGCAGTACTTC. This translates into CASSLPGPEQYF.

This chain joins TRBV4-2 and TRBJ1-5, with 8 positions matching TRBD1. The junction had 10 bases not matched to a gene; V was cut back by 3 bases and J by 6 bases. The CDR3 length is 16 residues. From germline, CDR1 is LGHNA and CDR2 YNFKEQ. The CDR3 is CASSQDGTGSFQPQHF. The CDR3 DNA reads as TGTGCCAGCAGCCAGGACGGGACAGGAAGTTTTCAGCCCCAGCATTTT.

V gene TRBV5-1 combines with J gene TRBJ2-7; 7 nucleotides agree with TRBD1. The CDR3 extends over 13 amino acids. The V gene end was trimmed by 4 bases and the J gene end by 3 bases; junction bases not matched to a gene: 4. Looked up from germline, CDR1 is SGHRS and CDR2 is YFSETQ. Here the CDR3 DNA reads TGCGCCAGCAGCCGGGACAGCTACTACGAGCAGTACTTC. As protein: CASSRDSYYEQYF.

This clone was detected a few times. V and J are TRBV25-1 and TRBJ2-1; possibly TRBD1 for D (5 bases). CDR3 length: 15 residues. Germline V lookup: CDR1 MGHDK, CDR2 SYGVNS. The V gene lost 5 bases and the J gene lost 3 bases, with 14 bases spanning the gap. The CDR3: CASSSDTQYYNEQFF. The CDR3, as DNA: TGTGCCAGCAGTTCGGACACCCAGTACTACAATGAGCAGTTCTTC.

Only a few counts were recorded for this clone. The V gene is TRBV5-1, the J gene TRBJ2-3; 8 bases line up with TRBD2. The V and J ends lost 3 bases and 4 bases, in that order; junction bases with no gene match: 16. There are 18 residues in the CDR3. Looked up from germline, CDR1 is SGHRS and CDR2 is YFSETQ. CDR3 in DNA: TGCGCCAGCAGCTCTGCGAGCGGGAGTAATTTCTTCGCAGATACGCAGTATTTT. Protein sequence: CASSSASGSNFFADTQYF.

This clone was seen only a few times. The chain combines TRBV28 with TRBJ2-4; the match to TRBD2 covers 11 bases. Germline assignment: CDR1 MDHEN and CDR2 SYDVKM. CDR3 length: 14 residues. J was trimmed by 9 bases and V by 6 bases; bases with no gene match: 7. DNA for the CDR3: TGTGCCAGCAGCGCAGCCGGGACTAGCGGCATTCAGTACTTC. Its protein product is CASSAAGTSGIQYF.

The sample holds a few counts of this clone. This chain connects TRBV7-3 to TRBJ1-1; D not resolved. The V end lost 5 bases, the J end lost 1 base, and 11 bases lay between the germline ends. This CDR3 has 14 amino acids. CDR1 is SGHTA, CDR2 FQGTGA, per germline. CDR3 DNA: TGTGCCAGCAGCCCCTGGGTCGGGAACACTGAAGCTTTCTTT. Protein: CASSPWVGNTEAFF.

The table lists this clone with a few counts. The genes are TRBV11-2 and TRBJ2-7; 9 bases agree with TRBD1. Germline V lookup: CDR1 SGHAT, CDR2 FQNNGV. The CDR3 is 16 residues long. J gave up 7 bases and V 5 bases, and 15 bases lay outside the gene matches. The CDR3 coding sequence is TGTGCCAGCAGCAATACACTCCGGGACAGGGAGTGGGAGCAGTACTTC. Protein: CASSNTLRDREWEQYF.

The J gene is TRBJ2-5, the V gene TRBV10-3, with D perhaps matching TRBD2 (5 bases). Trimming cost V 0 bases and J 2 bases, with 10 bases left between them. In germline, CDR1 is ENHRY, CDR2 SYGVKD. CDR3 length: 15 residues. The CDR3 region is CAISESSGWQETQYF. In nucleotides, the CDR3 is TGTGCCATCAGTGAGTCGAGCGGATGGCAAGAGACCCAGTACTTC.

V is TRBV5-4 and J is TRBJ2-1; 10 bases map to TRBD2. CDR3 length equals 17 residues. CDR1 is SGHNT and CDR2 is YYREEE in the germline V gene (reference sequence). Trimming cost V 3 bases and J 2 bases; bases outside gene matches: 8. The CDR3 nucleotides are TGTGCCAGCAGCTCCTTTAGCGGGAGGTTTACCTACAATGAGCAGTTCTTC. Protein product: CASSSFSGRFTYNEQFF.

J is TRBJ1-2 and V is TRBV14; D gene uncertain. The germline V and J ends were trimmed by 1 base and 4 bases, with 16 bases remaining between them. This CDR3 region has 16 residues. Per germline, CDR1 SGHDN and CDR2 FVKESK. DNA of the CDR3: TGTGCCAGCAGCCAAGGAGGGCTCCGAGCCCTCTATGGCTACACCTTC. Its protein product is CASSQGGLRALYGYTF. Based on the CDR3 plus reference TRBV14 and TRBJ1-2, the full variable domain is EAGVTQFPSHSVIEKGQTVTLRCDPISGHDNLYWYRRVMGKEIKFLLHFVKESKQDESGMPNNRFLAERTGGTYSTLKVQPAELEDSGVYFCASSQGGLRALYGYTFGSGTRLTVV.